This T cell receptor beta chain was recovered during a study of cytomegalovirus exposure and HLA in healthy donors. The PCR employed 60 Vbeta primers together with 13 Jbeta primers. The table came from immunoSEQ multiplex PCR; TCRdb's copy has only in-frame clones and leaves some out. In the table there are 100,000 to 150,000 clones, about two thirds of which are singletons. The TCR sequence derives from a man aged 55 to 70 in good health and CMV-seropositive. The sample comprised PBMCs.

CDR3 region: CASSLDRGSYNEQFF. CDR3 sequence (DNA): TGTGCCAGCAGCTTAGACAGGGGGTCCTACAATGAGCAGTTCTTC. This chain connects TRBV7-9 to TRBJ2-1; TRBD1 matches 8 bases. CDR1 and CDR2 from the germline V gene are SEHNR and FQNEAQ (reference sequence). The CDR3 consists of 15 residues. J was trimmed by 1 base and V by 1 base; bases with no gene match: 0.